A selection of T cell receptor beta chains follows, all from one sample in a study of human T cells and chemical hapten exposure. One entry per CDR3 protein results from TCRdb running MiXCR on the RACE reads. The table records more than 80,000 distinct CDR3 sequences, about 6.8% of them present only once. Sequenced here: whole blood, sampled in connection with sensitization to the hapten diphenylcyclopropenone (DPC). These receptors all stem from a woman in her thirties with alopecia areata. Some clones in this sample may be carry-over from other donors' samples. Both conserved end residues are part of each CDR3. The D gene is left open where the match is weak. Clone sizes are given selectively: once, few, many, or a class where the clone is expanded.

v_gene: TRBV11-3
j_gene: TRBJ2-6
abundance: many
d_gene: NA
CDR3nt: TGTGCCAGCAGCTTGTTCCGTCCTGGGGCCAACGTCCTGACTTTC
CDR3aa: CASSLFRPGANVLTF

v_gene: TRBV19
j_gene: TRBJ2-1
abundance: NA
d_gene: NA
CDR3nt: TGTGCCAGTAGTACGGGACGTTACAATGAGCAGTTCTTC
CDR3aa: CASSTGRYNEQFF

v_gene: TRBV9
j_gene: TRBJ2-3
abundance: many
d_gene: NA
CDR3nt: TGTGCCAGCAGCGGTATCATGCGGGGAAGAGATACGCAGTATTTT
CDR3aa: CASSGIMRGRDTQYF

v_gene: TRBV12-5
j_gene: TRBJ2-7
abundance: few
d_gene: NA
CDR3nt: TGTGCTAGTGGTTTGTCCTCCTTCCAGGGCGGCGACGAGCAGTACTTC
CDR3aa: CASGLSSFQGGDEQYF

v_gene: TRBV12-5
j_gene: TRBJ1-4
abundance: many
d_gene: NA
CDR3nt: TGTGCTAGTGGCCTGGAAGGGGGGCAGAAACTGTTTTTT
CDR3aa: CASGLEGGQKLFF

v_gene: TRBV2
j_gene: TRBJ1-2
abundance: NA
d_gene: TRBD1
CDR3nt: TGTGCCAGCAGTGGACAAACCCGGGACAGGGGGCGACATAACTATGGCTACACCTTC
CDR3aa: CASSGQTRDRGRHNYGYTF

v_gene: TRBV29-1
j_gene: TRBJ2-7
abundance: few
d_gene: TRBD1
CDR3nt: TGCAGCGTTGCTCCCCGGGACAGGGACGAGCAGTACTTC
CDR3aa: CSVAPRDRDEQYF

v_gene: TRBV20-1
j_gene: TRBJ1-4
abundance: many
d_gene: NA
CDR3nt: TGCAGTGCTAGAGCGGCTAATGAAAAACTGTTTTTT
CDR3aa: CSARAANEKLFF

v_gene: TRBV20-1
j_gene: TRBJ2-7
abundance: NA
d_gene: NA
CDR3nt: TGCAGTGCTAGACTCTCGCGCAGGGGGAGGTACGAGCAGTACTTC
CDR3aa: CSARLSRRGRYEQYF

v_gene: TRBV12-3/TRBV12-4
j_gene: TRBJ1-1
abundance: NA
d_gene: NA
CDR3nt: TGTGCCAGCAGTTTAGAAGGGCGCCGCAGGACTGAAGCTTTCTTT
CDR3aa: CASSLEGRRRTEAFF

v_gene: TRBV12-3/TRBV12-4
j_gene: TRBJ1-1
abundance: NA
d_gene: NA
CDR3nt: TGTGCCAGCAGTTCGAACGGGGGCATGAACACTGAAGCTTTCTTT
CDR3aa: CASSSNGGMNTEAFF

v_gene: TRBV29-1
j_gene: TRBJ1-2
abundance: NA
d_gene: TRBD1
CDR3nt: TGCAGCGTTGAGATTCGGGACAGGGGAGAGGATGGCTACACCTTC
CDR3aa: CSVEIRDRGEDGYTF

v_gene: TRBV2
j_gene: TRBJ1-5
abundance: NA
d_gene: NA
CDR3nt: TGTGCCAGCAGTGAGAGGAAGGAGTTCATCAATCAGCCCCAGCATTTT
CDR3aa: CASSERKEFINQPQHF

v_gene: TRBV5-5
j_gene: TRBJ2-7
abundance: NA
d_gene: NA
CDR3nt: TGTGCCAGCAGCTTGGACCGGGTGTCGGCAGTATCCTACGAGCAGTACTTC
CDR3aa: CASSLDRVSAVSYEQYF

v_gene: TRBV9
j_gene: TRBJ1-1
abundance: few
d_gene: NA
CDR3nt: TGTGCCAGCAGCGTTCAGGGCATGAACACTGAAGCTTTCTTT
CDR3aa: CASSVQGMNTEAFF